These 2 T cell receptor beta chains came from one sample sequenced in a study of CD4 T cell repertoires in COVID-19. This table comes from immunoSEQ multiplex PCR, and its TCRdb copy is limited to in-frame clones, with some not included. The sample consists of 60,000 to 90,000 clones, under 90% of them appearing once. Sequences were derived from CD4+ T cells from peripheral blood, sampled after recovery from COVID-19. These receptors were obtained from a human donor who had COVID-19.

This clone has only one observation. The V call is TRBV5-1, the J call TRBJ2-7, with 10 bases that match TRBD1. V dropped 4 bases and J dropped 7; count of bases not matched to a gene: 8. CDR3 length: 14 amino acids. CDR1 and CDR2 (germline): SGHRS, YFSETQ. The CDR3 DNA is TGCGCCAGCAGCCCCGGGACAGGGGCCCGGGAGCAGTACTTC. Translation: CASSPGTGAREQYF.

This clone was recorded only once. The gene calls are TRBV5-1 and TRBJ2-2; 8 bases map to TRBD2. V shed 3 bases, J shed 6 bases, and the junction held 4 bases outside the gene matches. Germline V CDR1 and CDR2: SGHRS, YFSETQ. This CDR3 spans 14 amino acids. The DNA of the CDR3 is TGCGCCAGCAGCTCGGGGGGGCGAGCCGGGGAGCTGTTTTTT. It specifies CASSSGGRAGELFF. The full variable domain, completed using reference TRBV5-1 and TRBJ2-2, is KAGVTQTPRYLIKTRGQQVTLSCSPISGHRSVSWYQQTPGQGLQFLFEYFSETQRNKGNFPGRFSGRQFSNSRSEMNVSTLELGDSALYLCASSSGGRAGELFFGEGSRLTVL.